This T cell receptor beta chain originates from a study of regulatory T cells in long-lasting Graves disease. Study as a whole: Patients with new Graves' disease had used antithyroid drugs below 3 months. Study-level results: TCR diversity was lower in persistent than newly diagnosed Graves' disease. Having few samples may have compromised the accuracy. Favored usage of TRBV28, TRBJ1-2 and TRBJ2-5 was recorded in persistent disease.

Indicated time point: newly diagnosed GD, antithyroid drugs for less than 3 months. PBMCs were the source of the RNA used for TCR sequencing. This clonotype came up many times. Its antigen is currently unknown. Construction of the TCR beta libraries employed iRepertoire HTBI primers in conjunction with Arm-PCR of CDR3 regions. TCRdb passed the multiplex PCR reads through MiXCR, listing each CDR3 protein once. Altogether some 600,000 distinct CDR3 sequences are present, around 16% being singletons, with the ten largest covering about 12%. CDR1 and CDR2 from the germline V gene are DFQATT and SNEGSKA (reference sequence). Trimming pared 4 bases from V and 4 bases from J, leaving 16 bases between. The CDR3 totals 14 residues. These data are also associated with another study on T cells in Graves' hyperthyroidism and ophthalmopathy.

This sequence joins TRBV20-1 and TRBJ1-1; unclear D gene. The TCR originated in a man younger than 35 with Graves disease. Sequencing was performed on peripheral blood mononuclear cells (PBMCs), taken at new diagnosis, from a patient treated with antithyroid drugs. The DNA of the CDR3 is TGCAGTGCTACCCTCAGTCGTTGGGGCACTGAAGCTTTCTTT. Residues: CSATLSRWGTEAFF.